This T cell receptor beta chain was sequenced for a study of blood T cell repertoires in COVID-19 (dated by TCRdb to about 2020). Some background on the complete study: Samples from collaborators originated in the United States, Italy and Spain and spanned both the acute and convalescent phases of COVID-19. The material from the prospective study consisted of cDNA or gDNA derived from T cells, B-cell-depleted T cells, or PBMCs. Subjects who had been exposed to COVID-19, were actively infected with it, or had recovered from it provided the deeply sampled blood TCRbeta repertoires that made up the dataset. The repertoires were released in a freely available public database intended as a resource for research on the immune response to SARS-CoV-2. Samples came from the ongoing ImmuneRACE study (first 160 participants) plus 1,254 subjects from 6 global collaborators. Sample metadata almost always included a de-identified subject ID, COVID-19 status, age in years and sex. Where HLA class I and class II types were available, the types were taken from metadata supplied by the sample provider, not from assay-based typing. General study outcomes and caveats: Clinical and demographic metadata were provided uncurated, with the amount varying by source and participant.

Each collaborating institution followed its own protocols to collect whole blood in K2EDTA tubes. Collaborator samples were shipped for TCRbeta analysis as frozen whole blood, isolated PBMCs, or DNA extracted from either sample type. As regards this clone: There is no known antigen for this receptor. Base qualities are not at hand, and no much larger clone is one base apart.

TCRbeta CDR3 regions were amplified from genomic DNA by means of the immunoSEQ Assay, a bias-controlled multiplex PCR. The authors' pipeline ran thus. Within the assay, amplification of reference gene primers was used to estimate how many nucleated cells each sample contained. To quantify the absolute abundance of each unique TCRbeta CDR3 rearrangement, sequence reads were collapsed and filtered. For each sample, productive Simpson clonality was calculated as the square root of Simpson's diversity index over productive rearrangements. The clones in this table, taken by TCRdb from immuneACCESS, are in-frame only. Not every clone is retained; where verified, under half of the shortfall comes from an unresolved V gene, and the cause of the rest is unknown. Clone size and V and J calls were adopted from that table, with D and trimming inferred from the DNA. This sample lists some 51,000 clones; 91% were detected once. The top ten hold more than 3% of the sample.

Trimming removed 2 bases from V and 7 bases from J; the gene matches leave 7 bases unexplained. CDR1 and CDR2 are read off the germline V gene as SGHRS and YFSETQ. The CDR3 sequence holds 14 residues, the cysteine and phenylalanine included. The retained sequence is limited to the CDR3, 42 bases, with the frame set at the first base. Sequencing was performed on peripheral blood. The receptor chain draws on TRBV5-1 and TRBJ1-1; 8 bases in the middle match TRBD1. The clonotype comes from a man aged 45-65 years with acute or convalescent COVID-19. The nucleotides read TGCGCCAGCAGCTTATTGACAGGGGCCTATGAAGCTTTCTTT. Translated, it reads CASSLLTGAYEAFF.